This TCR beta chain appears in the sequencing data of a study of neurological immune-mediated disorders. TCRdb called the 5' RACE reads again in MiXCR, with one record for every CDR3 protein. The sample lists about 46,000 distinct CDR3 sequences; 10% were seen once. This clonotype has a handful of counts. The germline V and J ends were trimmed by 0 bases and 2 bases, with 9 bases remaining between them. The germline V gene has CDR1 SGHRS and CDR2 YFSETQ. This CDR3 is 14 amino acids long. The TCR sequence derives from a man between 65 and 85 years old with HTLV-1-associated myelopathy (HAM/TSP). The specimen was PBMCs. The rearrangement uses TRBV5-1 and TRBJ2-7; D unclear. Here the CDR3 DNA reads TGCGCCAGCAGCTTGGAGGTCACCACCTACGAGCAGTACTTC. This translates into CASSLEVTTYEQYF. The entire variable domain, with the rest obtained from reference TRBV5-1 and TRBJ2-7, is as follows: KAGVTQTPRYLIKTRGQQVTLSCSPISGHRSVSWYQQTPGQGLQFLFEYFSETQRNKGNFPGRFSGRQFSNSRSEMNVSTLELGDSALYLCASSLEVTTYEQYFGPGTRLTVT.